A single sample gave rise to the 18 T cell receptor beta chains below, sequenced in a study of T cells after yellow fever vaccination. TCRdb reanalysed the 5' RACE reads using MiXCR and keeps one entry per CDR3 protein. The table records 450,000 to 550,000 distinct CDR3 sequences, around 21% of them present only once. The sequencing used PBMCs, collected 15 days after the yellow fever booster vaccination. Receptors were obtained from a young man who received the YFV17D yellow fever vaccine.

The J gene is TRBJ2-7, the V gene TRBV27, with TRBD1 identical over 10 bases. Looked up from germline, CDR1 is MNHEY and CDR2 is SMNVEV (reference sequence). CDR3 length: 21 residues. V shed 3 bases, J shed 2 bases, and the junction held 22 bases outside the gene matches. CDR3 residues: CASSLRLDRGRRAGYPYEQYF. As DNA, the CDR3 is TGTGCCAGCAGTTTGCGTCTCGACAGGGGGCGCCGAGCGGGATACCCCTACGAGCAGTACTTC.

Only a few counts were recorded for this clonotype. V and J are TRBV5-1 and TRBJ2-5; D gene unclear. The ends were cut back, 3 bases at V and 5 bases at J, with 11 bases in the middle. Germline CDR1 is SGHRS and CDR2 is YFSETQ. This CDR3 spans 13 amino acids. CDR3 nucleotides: TGCGCCAGCAGCTCAAATATTGGGGAGACCCAGTACTTC. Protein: CASSSNIGETQYF.

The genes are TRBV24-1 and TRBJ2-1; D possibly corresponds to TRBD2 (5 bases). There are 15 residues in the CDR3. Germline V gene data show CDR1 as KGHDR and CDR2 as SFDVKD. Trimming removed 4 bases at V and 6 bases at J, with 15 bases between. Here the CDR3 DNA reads TGTGCCACCAGTGACCCGGGTCCCCGGGGCAATGAGCAGTTCTTC. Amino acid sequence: CATSDPGPRGNEQFF.

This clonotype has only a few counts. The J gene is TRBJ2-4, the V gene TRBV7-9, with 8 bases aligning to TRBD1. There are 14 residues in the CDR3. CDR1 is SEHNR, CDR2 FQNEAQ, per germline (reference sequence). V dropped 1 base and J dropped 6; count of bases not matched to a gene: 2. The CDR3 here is CASSLGTGINIQYF. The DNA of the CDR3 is TGTGCCAGCAGCTTAGGGACAGGGATAAACATTCAGTACTTC.

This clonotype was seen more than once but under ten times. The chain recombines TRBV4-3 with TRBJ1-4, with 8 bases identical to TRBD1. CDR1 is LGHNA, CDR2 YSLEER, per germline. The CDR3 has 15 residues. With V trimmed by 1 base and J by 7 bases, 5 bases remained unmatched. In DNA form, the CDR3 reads TGCGCCAGCAGCCAAGGGACAGGGAGGGGTGAAAAACTGTTTTTT. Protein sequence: CASSQGTGRGEKLFF.

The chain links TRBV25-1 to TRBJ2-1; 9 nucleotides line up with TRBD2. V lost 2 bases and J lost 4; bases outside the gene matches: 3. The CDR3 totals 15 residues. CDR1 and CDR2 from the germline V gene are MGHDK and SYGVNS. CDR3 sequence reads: CASSEPGLAYNEQFF. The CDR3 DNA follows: TGTGCCAGCAGTGAACCGGGACTAGCATACAATGAGCAGTTCTTC.

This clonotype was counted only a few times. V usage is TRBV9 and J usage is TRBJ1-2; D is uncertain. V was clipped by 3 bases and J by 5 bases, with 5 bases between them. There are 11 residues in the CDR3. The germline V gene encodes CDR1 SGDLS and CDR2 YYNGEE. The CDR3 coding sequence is TGTGCCAGCAGCGCGGATTATGGCTACACCTTC. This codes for CASSADYGYTF.

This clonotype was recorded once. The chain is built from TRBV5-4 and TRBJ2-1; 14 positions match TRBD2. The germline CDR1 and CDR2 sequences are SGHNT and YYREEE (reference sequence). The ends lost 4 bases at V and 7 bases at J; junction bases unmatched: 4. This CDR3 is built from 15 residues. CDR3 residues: CASSGTSGRTNEQFF. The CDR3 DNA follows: TGTGCCAGCAGCGGGACTAGCGGGAGAACGAATGAGCAGTTCTTC.

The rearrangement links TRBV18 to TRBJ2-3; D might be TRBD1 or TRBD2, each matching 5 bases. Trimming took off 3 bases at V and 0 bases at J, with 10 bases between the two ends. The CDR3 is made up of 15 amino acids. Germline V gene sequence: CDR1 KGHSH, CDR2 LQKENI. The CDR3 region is CASSPQGPSTDTQYF. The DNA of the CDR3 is TGTGCCAGCTCACCCCAGGGACCGAGCACAGATACGCAGTATTTT.

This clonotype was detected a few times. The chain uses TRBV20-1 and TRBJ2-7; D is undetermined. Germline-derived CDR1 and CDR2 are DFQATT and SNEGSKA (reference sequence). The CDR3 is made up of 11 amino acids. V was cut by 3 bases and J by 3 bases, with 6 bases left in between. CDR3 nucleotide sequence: TGCAGTGCTAGTTCGGGCTACGAGCAGTACTTC. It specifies CSASSGYEQYF.

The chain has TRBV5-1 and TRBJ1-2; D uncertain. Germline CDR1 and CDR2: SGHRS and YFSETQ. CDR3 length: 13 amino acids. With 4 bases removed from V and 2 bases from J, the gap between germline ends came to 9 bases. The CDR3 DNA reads TGCGCCAGCAGCCCGGCGGGGAACTATGGCTACACCTTC. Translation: CASSPAGNYGYTF.

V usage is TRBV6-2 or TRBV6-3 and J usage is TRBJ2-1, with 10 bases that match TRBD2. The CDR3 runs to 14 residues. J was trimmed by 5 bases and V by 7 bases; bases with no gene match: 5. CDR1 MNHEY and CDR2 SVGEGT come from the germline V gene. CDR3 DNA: TGTGCCAGCAACACAGGACTAGCGGACAATGAGCAGTTCTTC. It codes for CASNTGLADNEQFF.

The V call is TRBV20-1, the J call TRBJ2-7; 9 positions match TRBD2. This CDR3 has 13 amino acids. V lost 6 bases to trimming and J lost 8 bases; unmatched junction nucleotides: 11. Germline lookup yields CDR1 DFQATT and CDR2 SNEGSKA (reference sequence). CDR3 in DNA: TGCAGTGCAAAACTGGGACTAGCTTTGCAGCAGTACTTC. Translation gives CSAKLGLALQQYF.

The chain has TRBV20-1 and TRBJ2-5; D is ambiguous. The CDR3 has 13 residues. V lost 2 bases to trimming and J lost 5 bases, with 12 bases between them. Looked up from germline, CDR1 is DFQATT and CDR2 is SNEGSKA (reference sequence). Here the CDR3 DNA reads TGCAGTGCTAGACTGCATATGGTCGAGACCCAGTACTTC. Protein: CSARLHMVETQYF.

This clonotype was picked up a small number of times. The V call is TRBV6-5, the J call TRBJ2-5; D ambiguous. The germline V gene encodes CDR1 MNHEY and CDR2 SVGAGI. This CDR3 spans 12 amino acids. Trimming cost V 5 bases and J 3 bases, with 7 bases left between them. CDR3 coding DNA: TGTGCCAGCAGTCCACAAAAAGAGACCCAGTACTTC. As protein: CASSPQKETQYF.

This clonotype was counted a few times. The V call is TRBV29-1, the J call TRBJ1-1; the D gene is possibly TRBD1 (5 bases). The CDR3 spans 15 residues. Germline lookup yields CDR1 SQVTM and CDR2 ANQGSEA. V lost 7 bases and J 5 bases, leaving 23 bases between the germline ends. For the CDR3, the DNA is TGCAGCGGAAGGGTAGGGGACCACAAAAGGACTGAAGCTTTCTTT. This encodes CSGRVGDHKRTEAFF.

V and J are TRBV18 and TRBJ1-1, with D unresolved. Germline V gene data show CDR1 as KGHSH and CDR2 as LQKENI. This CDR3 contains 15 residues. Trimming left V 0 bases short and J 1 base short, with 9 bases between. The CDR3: CASSPPNGRNTEAFF. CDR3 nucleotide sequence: TGTGCCAGCTCACCACCGAACGGACGGAACACTGAAGCTTTCTTT.

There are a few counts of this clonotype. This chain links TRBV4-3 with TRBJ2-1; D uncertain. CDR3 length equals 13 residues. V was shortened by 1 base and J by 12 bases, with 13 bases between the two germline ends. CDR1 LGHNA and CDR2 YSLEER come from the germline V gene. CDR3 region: CASSQVLGRGQFF. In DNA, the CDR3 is TGCGCCAGCAGCCAAGTTCTCGGACGCGGGCAGTTCTTC.